This T cell receptor (beta chain) is from a study of T cell clones after liver transplantation. Study background: In this trial, immunosuppression withdrawal was attempted within 2 years of liver transplant. HCV positivity affected three of eight recipients; the rest lacked autoimmune or viral indications.

Repertoires were generated with immunoSEQ multiplex PCR, while TCRdb's copy carries only in-frame clones and drops some. Of about 120,000 clones listed, 90% are singletons. Study-level points and caveats: Low donor cell numbers restricted donor-reactive repertoire measurement in a couple of subjects.

This clone was recorded only once. The antigen is undetermined. V shed 0 bases and J shed 7 bases, with 12 bases lying between them. This CDR3 comprises 14 residues. From germline, CDR1 is SGHDN and CDR2 FVKESK. This chain joins TRBV14 and TRBJ2-5; D not resolved. The input for sequencing was CD4+ T cells from blood, taken 12 months after liver transplant. The receptor comes from a human patient who received a liver transplant. Some T cells may be transferred from the graft donor. The CDR3 loop is CASSQETTVGTQYF. In DNA, the CDR3 is TGTGCCAGCAGCCAAGAAACTACCGTGGGGACCCAGTACTTC.